One sample yielded the 20 T cell receptor beta chains listed below, sequenced in a study of Ad26.COV2.S vaccination and SARS-CoV-2 variants. Profiling relied on immunoSEQ multiplex PCR, and the TCRdb table lists in-frame clones only, not all of them. Of more than 300,000 clones in the sample, around nine tenths were seen once. Treatment specified: roughly 20 received Ad26.COV2.S at low or high dose, single or two shots; 5 received placebo; per-sample allocation not given. Sampling was done on day 63 after the first vaccine or placebo injection. Sequenced material: peripheral blood, taken in a trial of Ad26.COV2.S vaccine versus placebo. The source of these receptors is a person aged 18-60 years who received the Ad26.COV2.S COVID-19 vaccine or a placebo.

The chain joins TRBV6-5 to TRBJ2-7; 10 nucleotides align to TRBD1. CDR1 is MNHEY and CDR2 is SVGAGI in the germline V gene. Trimming took 5 bases from V and 5 from J; bases not matched to a gene: 6. There are 14 residues in the CDR3. The CDR3 DNA follows: TGTGCCAGCAGTCCGGACAGGGGGACAAACGAGCAGTACTTC. Protein: CASSPDRGTNEQYF.

The rearrangement joins TRBV5-1 to TRBJ2-3; D is possibly TRBD1 (5 bases). Trimming took 1 base from V and 2 from J, leaving 11 bases between them. The CDR3 sequence is 15 residues long. Germline V CDR1 and CDR2: SGHRS, YFSETQ. CDR3 sequence reads: CASSLLGQPTDTQYF. CDR3 DNA: TGCGCCAGCAGCTTGTTAGGACAACCCACAGATACGCAGTATTTT.

V gene TRBV2 combines with J gene TRBJ2-7; no firm D call. Trimming left V 8 bases short and J 5 bases short, with 7 bases between. CDR3 size: 10 residues. Germline loops: CDR1 SNHLY, CDR2 FYNNEI. CDR3 residues: CASLWHEQYF. CDR3 bases: TGTGCCAGCCTCTGGCACGAGCAGTACTTC.

The chain's CDR3 is CASSLNRESDTQYF. CDR3 nucleotides: TGCGCCAGCAGCTTGAACAGGGAGTCAGATACGCAGTATTTT. V gene TRBV5-1 combines with J gene TRBJ2-3; maybe TRBD1 (6 bases). Germline V gives CDR1 SGHRS, CDR2 YFSETQ. The CDR3 loop spans 14 amino acids. V gave up 1 base and J gave up 4 bases, with 10 bases separating them.

This clone was detected only once. The V call is TRBV2, the J call TRBJ1-2; D remains ambiguous. The germline V and J ends were trimmed by 6 bases and 4 bases, with 9 bases remaining between them. CDR3 length: 12 residues. Germline V gene sequence: CDR1 SNHLY, CDR2 FYNNEI. For the CDR3, the DNA is TGTGCCAGCAGCACAGATGGCTATGGCTACACCTTC. This translates into CASSTDGYGYTF.

The count of this clone is one. The chain links TRBV3-1 (or the pseudogene TRBV3-2) to TRBJ2-7; 7 positions agree with TRBD1. CDR3 length: 15 amino acids. The J segment lost 3 bases and the V segment lost 4 bases, leaving 9 bases of the junction unmatched. Looked up from germline, CDR1 is LGHDT and CDR2 is YNNKEL (reference sequence). DNA of the CDR3: TGTGCCAGCAGCCTAAACAGGGGATCACACTACGAGCAGTACTTC. Its translation is CASSLNRGSHYEQYF.

This clone appeared a single time. The chain carries TRBV7-2 and TRBJ2-3; D is perhaps TRBD2 (6 bases). Germline-derived CDR1 and CDR2 are SGHTA and FQGNSA. V gave up 0 bases and J gave up 0 bases, with 13 bases separating them. The CDR3 is 17 amino acids. The CDR3 coding sequence is TGTGCCAGCAGCTTAGCCGGACGGACTACTAGCACAGATACGCAGTATTTT. Its protein product is CASSLAGRTTSTDTQYF. Supplemented by reference TRBV7-2 and TRBJ2-3, the full variable domain reads GAGVSQSPSNKVTEKGKDVELRCDPISGHTALYWYRQSLGQGLEFLIYFQGNSAPDKSGLPSDRFSAERTGGSVSTLTIQRTQQEDSAVYLCASSLAGRTTSTDTQYFGPGTRLTVL.

The chain combines TRBV29-1 with TRBJ2-1; no reliable D call. The CDR3 is 12 residues long. Germline V gene lookup returns CDR1 SQVTM and CDR2 ANQGSEA. Trimming took off 1 base at V and 5 bases at J, with 6 bases between the two ends. Written as DNA, the CDR3 is TGCAGCGTTGAAGTCCGGGACAATGAGCAGTTCTTC. Translating it yields CSVEVRDNEQFF.

This sequence joins TRBV6-6 and TRBJ1-2, with TRBD1 matching 7 bases. V dropped 2 bases and J dropped 8; count of bases not matched to a gene: 8. The CDR3 is 14 residues long. Germline lookup yields CDR1 MNHNY and CDR2 SVGAGI (reference sequence). The CDR3 is CASSYQQGTRGYTF. CDR3 DNA: TGTGCCAGCAGTTACCAACAGGGGACCCGGGGCTACACCTTC.

The gene calls are TRBV5-8 and TRBJ2-3, with 8 bases that match TRBD2. The V gene's germline CDR1 is SGHTS and CDR2 YDEGEE. The CDR3 contains 14 residues. J was trimmed by 2 bases and V by 6 bases; bases with no gene match: 5. CDR3 DNA sequence: TGTGCCAGCACGCAACTAGCGGCCACAGATACGCAGTATTTT. The encoded protein is CASTQLAATDTQYF.

The genes are TRBV9 and TRBJ1-2; TRBD1 aligns across 7 bases. This CDR3 is 15 amino acids long. CDR1 and CDR2 from the germline V gene are SGDLS and YYNGEE. V gave up 3 bases and J gave up 0 bases; unmatched junction bases: 5. The DNA of the CDR3 is TGTGCCAGCAGCGGGCAGGGGACAGCTAACTATGGCTACACCTTC. Translated: CASSGQGTANYGYTF.

The chain joins TRBV15 to TRBJ1-1, with D hard to call. V lost 1 base, J lost 3 bases, and 9 bases lay in between. Per germline, CDR1 LNHNV and CDR2 YYDKDF (reference sequence). The CDR3 length is 14 residues. CDR3 protein: CATSRVVSDTEAFF. CDR3 nucleotides: TGTGCCACCAGCAGAGTGGTGTCGGACACTGAAGCTTTCTTT.

V gene TRBV2 combines with J gene TRBJ1-1, with TRBD1 matching 8 bases. Unmatched junction bases numbered 5, after V lost 6 bases and J lost 2 bases. The CDR3 is 14 amino acids. The V gene's germline CDR1 is SNHLY and CDR2 FYNNEI. The CDR3 region has the DNA TGTGCCAGCAGAGGGACAGGAAGAAACACTGAAGCTTTCTTT. This gives the protein CASRGTGRNTEAFF. The full variable domain, with the rest looked up from reference TRBV2 and TRBJ1-1, is EPEVTQTPSHQVTQMGQEVILRCVPISNHLYFYWYRQILGQKVEFLVSFYNNEISEKSEIFDDQFSVERPDGSNFTLKIRSTKLEDSAMYFCASRGTGRNTEAFFGQGTRLTVV.

The chain carries TRBV5-4 and TRBJ2-1; D call uncertain. Trimming removed 2 bases at V and 0 bases at J, with 9 bases between. Germline loops: CDR1 SGHNT, CDR2 YYREEE (reference sequence). The CDR3 loop spans 15 amino acids. The CDR3 DNA reads as TGTGCCAGCAGCTTTTACAGTAACTCCTACAATGAGCAGTTCTTC. Translating it yields CASSFYSNSYNEQFF.

The chain joins TRBV27 to TRBJ2-4, with a tentative D call TRBD1 (5 bases). Germline assignment: CDR1 MNHEY and CDR2 SMNVEV (reference sequence). V lost 2 bases, J lost 8 bases, and 16 bases lay in between. CDR3 length: 15 residues. In DNA, the CDR3 is TGTGCCAGCAGTTTAAGGGGCCGGGCCTCGGACATTCAGTACTTC. Encoded protein: CASSLRGRASDIQYF.

In DNA, the CDR3 is TGCAGCGTTGAAGATCTTGAAGGGACAGGGGGCAGCTATGGCTACACCTTC. Translation gives CSVEDLEGTGGSYGYTF. The chain has TRBV29-1 and TRBJ1-2, with 12 bases that match TRBD1. J was trimmed by 4 bases and V by 0 bases; bases with no gene match: 9. The CDR3 contains 17 residues. Per germline, CDR1 SQVTM and CDR2 ANQGSEA.

The chain combines TRBV6-2 or TRBV6-3 with TRBJ2-7; no definite D call. Looked up from germline, CDR1 is MNHEY and CDR2 is SVGEGT. This CDR3 has 15 amino acids. V lost 2 bases, J lost 3 bases, and 14 bases lay in between. The CDR3 loop reads CASSYPPPTHYEQYF. For the CDR3, the DNA is TGTGCCAGCAGTTACCCCCCTCCGACACACTACGAGCAGTACTTC.

The V gene is TRBV27, the J gene TRBJ2-1; 9 positions agree with TRBD2. CDR1 MNHEY and CDR2 SMNVEV come from the germline V gene (reference sequence). The CDR3 sequence is 16 residues long. J gave up 4 bases and V 1 base, and 5 bases lay outside the gene matches. CDR3 protein: CASSLWGSGSYNEQFF. The CDR3 DNA reads as TGTGCCAGCAGTTTATGGGGTAGCGGGAGTTACAATGAGCAGTTCTTC.

V is TRBV29-1 and J is TRBJ1-2, with TRBD1 identical over 8 bases. With V trimmed by 4 bases and J by 6 bases, 1 base remained unmatched. CDR3 size: 11 residues. Germline-derived CDR1 and CDR2 are SQVTM and ANQGSEA. The CDR3: CSVVTGDGYTF. CDR3 nucleotide sequence: TGCAGCGTTGTGACAGGGGATGGCTACACCTTC. The full variable domain, with the rest looked up from reference TRBV29-1 and TRBJ1-2, is SAVISQKPSRDICQRGTSLTIQCQVDSQVTMMFWYRQQPGQSLTLIATANQGSEATYESGFVIDKFPISRPNLTFSTLTVSNMSPEDSSIYLCSVVTGDGYTFGSGTRLTVV.

The sample holds one count of this clone. The chain combines TRBV9 with TRBJ1-6, with 7 nucleotides matching TRBD1. Germline V gives CDR1 SGDLS, CDR2 YYNGEE. The CDR3 contains 14 residues. J gave up 8 bases and V 5 bases, and 7 bases lay outside the gene matches. CDR3 in DNA: TGTGCCAGCAGTGACAGGGTTGGGGATTCACCCCTCCACTTT. This translates into CASSDRVGDSPLHF. The full variable domain, with the rest looked up from reference TRBV9 and TRBJ1-6, is DSGVTQTPKHLITATGQRVTLRCSPRSGDLSVYWYQQSLDQGLQFLIQYYNGEERAKGNILERFSAQQFPDLHSELNLSSLELGDSALYFCASSDRVGDSPLHFGNGTRLTVT.